A single T cell receptor (beta chain) is shown here with its context. Its specificity is not known. This CDR3 is 15 amino acids long. Trimming shortened V by 5 bases and J by 7 bases, and 23 bases separated the two germline ends. CDR1 DFQATT and CDR2 SNEGSKA come from the germline V gene (reference sequence). The entry originates in a study of regulatory T cells in long-lasting Graves disease. Arm-PCR with iRepertoire HTBI primers amplified the CDR3 regions for these TCR beta libraries. TCRdb reprocessed the multiplex PCR reads via MiXCR and lists one record per CDR3 protein. Found here are fewer than 450,000 distinct CDR3 sequences, over 14% of them singletons; the top ten hold approximately 7.6%. The sample's time point: newly diagnosed GD, antithyroid drugs for less than 3 months. Preparation of the TCR library used RNA extracted from PBMCs. Patient provenance is recorded as an endocrinology department in Xi'an, China.

Study results and caveats: It was in persistent disease that TRBV28, TRBJ1-2 and TRBJ2-5 were favored.

These sequences were also reported in another study, on T cells in Graves' hyperthyroidism and ophthalmopathy.

The sample here was peripheral blood mononuclear cells (PBMCs), taken at new diagnosis, from a patient treated with antithyroid drugs. This TCR derives from a woman aged 40 to 55 with Graves disease. The V gene is TRBV20-1, the J gene TRBJ1-2, with a weak D call TRBD1 (5 bases). CDR3 coding DNA: TGCAGTGCTGCCAGAGTGCGGACAAAGGGGACTGGCTACACCTTC. Protein: CSAARVRTKGTGYTF.